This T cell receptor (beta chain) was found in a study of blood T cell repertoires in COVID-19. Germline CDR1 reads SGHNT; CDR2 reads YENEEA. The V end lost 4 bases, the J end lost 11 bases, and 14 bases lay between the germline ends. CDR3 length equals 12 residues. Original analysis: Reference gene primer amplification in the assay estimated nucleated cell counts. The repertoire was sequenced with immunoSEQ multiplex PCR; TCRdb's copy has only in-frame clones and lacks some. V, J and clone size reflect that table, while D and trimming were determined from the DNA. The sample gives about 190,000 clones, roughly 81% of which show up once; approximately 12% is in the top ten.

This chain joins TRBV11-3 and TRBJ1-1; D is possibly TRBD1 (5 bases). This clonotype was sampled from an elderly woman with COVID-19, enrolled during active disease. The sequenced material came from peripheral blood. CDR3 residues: CASSSPTEGAFF. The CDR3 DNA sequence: TGTGCCAGCAGCTCCCCCACGGAGGGGGCTTTCTTT.